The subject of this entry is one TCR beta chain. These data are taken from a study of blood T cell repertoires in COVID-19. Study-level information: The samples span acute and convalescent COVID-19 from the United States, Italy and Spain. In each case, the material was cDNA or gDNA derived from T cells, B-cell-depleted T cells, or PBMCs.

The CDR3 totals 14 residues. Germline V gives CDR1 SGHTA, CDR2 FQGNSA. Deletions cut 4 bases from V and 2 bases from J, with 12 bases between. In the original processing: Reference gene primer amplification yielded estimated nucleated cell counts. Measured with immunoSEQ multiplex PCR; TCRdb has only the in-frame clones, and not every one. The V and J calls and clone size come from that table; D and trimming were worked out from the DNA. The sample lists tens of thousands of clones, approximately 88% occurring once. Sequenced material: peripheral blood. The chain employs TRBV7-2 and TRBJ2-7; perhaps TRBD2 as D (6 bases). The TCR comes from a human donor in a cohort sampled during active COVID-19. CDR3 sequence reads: CASSSQGGTYEQYF. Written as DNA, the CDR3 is TGTGCCAGCAGCTCGCAAGGAGGGACCTACGAGCAGTACTTC.